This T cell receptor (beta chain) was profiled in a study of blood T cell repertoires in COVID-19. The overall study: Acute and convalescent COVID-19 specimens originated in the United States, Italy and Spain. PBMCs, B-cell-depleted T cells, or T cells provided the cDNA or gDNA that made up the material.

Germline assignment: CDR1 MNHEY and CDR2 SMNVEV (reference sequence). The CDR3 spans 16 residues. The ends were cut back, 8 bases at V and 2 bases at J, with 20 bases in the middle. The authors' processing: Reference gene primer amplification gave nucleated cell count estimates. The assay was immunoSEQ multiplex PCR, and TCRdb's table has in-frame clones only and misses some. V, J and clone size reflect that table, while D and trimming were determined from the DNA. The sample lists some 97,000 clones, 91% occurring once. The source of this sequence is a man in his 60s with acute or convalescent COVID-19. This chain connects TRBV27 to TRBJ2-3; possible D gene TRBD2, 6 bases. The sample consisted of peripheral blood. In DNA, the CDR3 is TGTGCCAGCGCCACGAGACGGGGGAGTCCCACAGATACGCAGTATTTT. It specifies CASATRRGSPTDTQYF.